This T cell receptor beta chain was profiled in a study of T cells expressing NK-cell markers. Looking at the study overall: The study drew TCR beta repertoires from sorted CD3+CD56+NKG2C+, CD3+CD56+NKG2C- and CD3+CD56-NKG2C+ T cells. Eight donors were sequenced, of whom seven were HCMV-seropositive, while the remaining one was HCMV-seronegative.

From the 5' RACE reads, TCRdb lists one entry per CDR3 protein and no DNA. This sample's clone table lists a few hundred thousand distinct CDR3 sequences. The sequencing sample was made of blood T cells: a sorted CD56 or NKG2C T cell subset, CD4+ or CD8+ T cells, or bulk PBMC T cells (not recorded which). This receptor was identified in a woman aged 50 to 65 in good health.

The CDR3 protein is CSARPRTSTDTQYF. The V and J genes are TRBV20-1 and TRBJ2-3; the D call from TCRdb, TRBD1, cannot be confirmed without DNA. The CDR3 length is 14 residues. The germline gives CDR1 DFQATT, CDR2 SNEGSKA (reference sequence).